These 21 T cell receptor beta chains were all obtained from the same sample, sequenced in a study of CD4 T cells in relation to SARS-CoV-2 and coronaviruses. The unexposed donors gave CD4+ T cells in about 2011-2018, prior to COVID-19. After ten to eleven days of culture, CD4+ T cells were isolated. Their antigens remain unidentified. Profiled with immunoSEQ multiplex PCR; TCRdb holds only in-frame clones, not every one. The sample shows tens of thousands of clones, around 84% of them seen only once. The material sequenced was CD4+ T cells from PBMCs, cultured in vitro. These receptors were taken from a human donor in good health.

J is TRBJ2-1 and V is TRBV6-5; D perhaps matches TRBD2 (5 bases). The CDR3 contains 13 residues. V was cut by 6 bases and J by 2 bases, with 8 bases left in between. Germline values: CDR1 MNHEY, CDR2 SVGAGI. CDR3 sequence: CASSREAYNEQFF. The DNA of the CDR3 is TGTGCCAGCAGCCGGGAAGCCTACAATGAGCAGTTCTTC.

This clone occurred once. V usage is TRBV7-2 and J usage is TRBJ2-5; D gene ambiguous. Germline V gene data show CDR1 as SGHTA and CDR2 as FQGNSA. Trimming cost V 4 bases and J 5 bases, with 8 bases left between them. CDR3 length: 12 amino acids. The CDR3 nucleotides read TGTGCCAGCAGCTCCTATGGGGAGACCCAGTACTTC. Translated, it gives CASSSYGETQYF. Using reference TRBV7-2 and TRBJ2-5 for the parts outside the CDR3, the full variable domain is GAGVSQSPSNKVTEKGKDVELRCDPISGHTALYWYRQSLGQGLEFLIYFQGNSAPDKSGLPSDRFSAERTGGSVSTLTIQRTQQEDSAVYLCASSSYGETQYFGPGTRLLVL.

This clone has more than one count but fewer than ten. The genes are TRBV3-1 (or the pseudogene TRBV3-2) and TRBJ2-2, with 8 bases aligning to TRBD2. The germline CDR1 and CDR2 sequences are LGHDT and YNNKEL (reference sequence). The V segment lost 4 bases and the J segment 1 base; nucleotides outside the gene matches: 8. The CDR3 is made up of 17 amino acids. For the CDR3, the DNA is TGTGCCAGCAGCCCCCCCCGAGCGGGGGTGAACACCGGGGAGCTGTTTTTT. Protein: CASSPPRAGVNTGELFF.

The chain links TRBV2 to TRBJ2-7, with TRBD1 matching over 9 bases. J gave up 2 bases and V 8 bases, and 7 bases lay outside the gene matches. There are 14 residues in the CDR3. Per the germline V gene, CDR1 is SNHLY and CDR2 is FYNNEI. CDR3 region: CASDETGGAYEQYF. The CDR3 bases are TGTGCCAGCGACGAGACAGGGGGGGCCTACGAGCAGTACTTC.

The chain couples TRBV19 to TRBJ2-3; D ambiguous. This CDR3 has 14 residues. V was clipped by 3 bases and J by 0 bases, with 7 bases between them. Per germline, CDR1 LNHDA and CDR2 SQIVND (reference sequence). CDR3 loop: CASSMGTSTDTQYF. As DNA, the CDR3 is TGTGCCAGTAGTATGGGTACTAGCACAGATACGCAGTATTTT.

V gene TRBV5-8 combines with J gene TRBJ2-1; D unclear. Trimming left V 0 bases short and J 7 bases short, with 5 bases between. Germline loops: CDR1 SGHTS, CDR2 YDEGEE. The CDR3 extends over 12 amino acids. The CDR3 is CASSLAQNEQFF. CDR3 DNA: TGTGCCAGCAGCTTGGCTCAAAATGAGCAGTTCTTC.

V gene TRBV6-5 combines with J gene TRBJ1-2, with D possibly matching TRBD1 (6 bases). The germline CDR1 and CDR2 sequences are MNHEY and SVGAGI. CDR3 length equals 13 residues. Trimming removed 6 bases at V and 7 bases at J, with 15 bases between. CDR3 nucleotides: TGTGCCAGCAGAATTCTGGGGGCTGGTGGCTACACCTTC. It specifies CASRILGAGGYTF.

This clone has just a few counts. CDR3 bases: TGCGCCAGCAGCCAAGACGGGGGCGCGCAGGGCCATGAGCAGTTCTTC. As protein: CASSQDGGAQGHEQFF. This chain uses TRBV4-3 with TRBJ2-1; the D gene could be TRBD1 or TRBD2 (6 bases each). The CDR3 sequence is 16 residues long. V was pared by 0 bases and J by 8 bases, with 17 bases between. Looked up from germline, CDR1 is LGHNA and CDR2 is YSLEER.

The chain links TRBV19 to TRBJ1-2; no clear D gene. V lost 1 base, J lost 3 bases, and 6 bases lay in between. CDR3 length: 13 residues. Germline CDR1 reads LNHDA; CDR2 reads SQIVND (reference sequence). The CDR3 loop is CASSIGRDYGYTF. The CDR3 DNA sequence: TGTGCCAGTAGTATAGGACGAGACTATGGCTACACCTTC.

V is TRBV5-5 and J is TRBJ1-1; 7 bases map to TRBD1. V was clipped by 3 bases and J by 0 bases; unmatched bases: 11. This CDR3 comprises 17 residues. CDR1 is SGHKS and CDR2 is YYEKEE in the germline V gene (reference sequence). The CDR3 DNA reads as TGTGCCAGCAGCTGGCGACAGGGACCTACACTGAACACTGAAGCTTTCTTT. As protein: CASSWRQGPTLNTEAFF.

This sequence joins TRBV18 and TRBJ1-1, with 8 nucleotides matching TRBD1. V was clipped by 2 bases and J by 3 bases; unmatched bases: 8. The CDR3 is 16 residues long. CDR1 KGHSH and CDR2 LQKENI come from the germline V gene. CDR3 amino acids: CASSPGQGGWDTEAFF. DNA of the CDR3: TGTGCCAGCTCACCAGGACAGGGAGGGTGGGACACTGAAGCTTTCTTT.

The chain links TRBV30 to TRBJ2-5; 7 bases agree with TRBD1. The CDR3 runs 16 residues. CDR1 and CDR2 (germline): GTSNPN, SVGIG (reference sequence). Germline trimming cut 0 bases from V and 5 bases from J; bases unmatched to any gene: 12. The CDR3 is CAWSVPTTGRSETQYF. The DNA of the CDR3 is TGTGCCTGGAGTGTACCAACGACAGGGCGGTCGGAGACCCAGTACTTC.

V usage is TRBV30 and J usage is TRBJ1-4; 9 nucleotides match TRBD1. J was trimmed by 1 base and V by 0 bases; bases with no gene match: 12. The CDR3 contains 19 residues. The germline gives CDR1 GTSNPN, CDR2 SVGIG (reference sequence). CDR3 sequence reads: CAWSVLGTGFKGTNEKLFF. In DNA, the CDR3 is TGTGCCTGGAGTGTACTAGGGACAGGGTTTAAGGGAACTAATGAAAAACTGTTTTTT.

This chain uses TRBV5-4 with TRBJ1-2; weak D call: TRBD1 (5 bases). V was cut by 4 bases and J by 7 bases, with 20 bases left in between. Germline CDR1 is SGHNT and CDR2 is YYREEE (reference sequence). This CDR3 contains 15 residues. CDR3 DNA: TGTGCCAGCAGCCCCAACCCCGGACAAGGCGGTGGCTACACCTTC. Translating gives CASSPNPGQGGGYTF.

The chain carries TRBV7-8 and TRBJ2-1; 9 bases fit TRBD2. The CDR3 runs to 15 residues. The V and J ends lost 5 bases and 10 bases, in that order; junction bases with no gene match: 12. The germline V gene encodes CDR1 SGHVS and CDR2 FQNEAQ. CDR3 DNA sequence: TGTGCCAGCAGCCGAGGCGGGAGGGCTCTGGGCGAGCAGTTCTTC. Translating it yields CASSRGGRALGEQFF.

This sequence joins TRBV7-2 and TRBJ1-2; possibly TRBD1 for D (5 bases). This CDR3 is built from 15 residues. The germline V gene encodes CDR1 SGHTA and CDR2 FQGNSA. V shed 5 bases and J shed 3 bases, with 16 bases lying between them. For the CDR3, the DNA is TGTGCCAGCAGCCCGGGGGGGGGACCGTACTATGGCTACACCTTC. Translated, it gives CASSPGGGPYYGYTF.

V is TRBV19 and J is TRBJ1-1; D perhaps matches TRBD1 (5 bases). There are 14 residues in the CDR3. V was trimmed by 9 bases and J by 5 bases, leaving 19 bases between them. CDR1 is LNHDA, CDR2 SQIVND, per germline (reference sequence). The CDR3: CASQGLVERTEAFF. The CDR3 DNA reads TGTGCCAGCCAGGGATTGGTGGAACGAACTGAAGCTTTCTTT. The variable domain in full, with the rest retrieved from reference TRBV19 and TRBJ1-1, is DGGITQSPKYLFRKEGQNVTLSCEQNLNHDAMYWYRQDPGQGLRLIYYSQIVNDFQKGDIAEGYSVSREKKESFPLTVTSAQKNPTAFYLCASQGLVERTEAFFGQGTRLTVV.

V gene TRBV12-2 combines with J gene TRBJ1-5; the table names TRBD1, a call not compared with the DNA. TRBV12-2 counts as a pseudogene. This CDR3 contains 19 residues. The chain's CDR3 is CASRPLSVRGDRVNQPQHF. CDR3 nucleotides: TGTGCAAGTCGCCCATTATCGGTTCGAGGGGACAGGGTCAATCAGCCCCAGCATTTT.

V gene TRBV3-1 (or the pseudogene TRBV3-2) combines with J gene TRBJ2-7; 8 bases agree with TRBD1. The V gene end was trimmed by 4 bases and the J gene end by 6 bases; junction bases not matched to a gene: 8. CDR3 size: 14 residues. The germline gives CDR1 LGHDT, CDR2 YNNKEL (reference sequence). CDR3 bases: TGTGCCAGCAGCCTTCGGACAGGGCTGGCCGAGCAGTACTTC. Its protein is CASSLRTGLAEQYF.

The chain couples TRBV7-9 to TRBJ2-5, with 7 bases identical to TRBD2. Germline trimming cut 1 base from V and 4 bases from J; bases unmatched to any gene: 9. Germline CDR1 and CDR2: SEHNR and FQNEAQ (reference sequence). The CDR3 loop spans 16 amino acids. The CDR3: CASSLGMGGFGETQYF. CDR3 nucleotides: TGTGCCAGCAGCTTAGGAATGGGAGGGTTTGGAGAGACCCAGTACTTC.

V usage is TRBV5-4 and J usage is TRBJ1-4; the D gene is possibly TRBD1 (6 bases). There are 15 residues in the CDR3. CDR1 and CDR2 (germline): SGHNT, YYREEE (reference sequence). V was cut by 3 bases and J by 8 bases, with 17 bases left in between. The CDR3 region is CASSSERGAREKLFF. CDR3 sequence (DNA): TGTGCCAGCAGCTCCGAACGGGGGGCTCGGGAAAAACTGTTTTTT.